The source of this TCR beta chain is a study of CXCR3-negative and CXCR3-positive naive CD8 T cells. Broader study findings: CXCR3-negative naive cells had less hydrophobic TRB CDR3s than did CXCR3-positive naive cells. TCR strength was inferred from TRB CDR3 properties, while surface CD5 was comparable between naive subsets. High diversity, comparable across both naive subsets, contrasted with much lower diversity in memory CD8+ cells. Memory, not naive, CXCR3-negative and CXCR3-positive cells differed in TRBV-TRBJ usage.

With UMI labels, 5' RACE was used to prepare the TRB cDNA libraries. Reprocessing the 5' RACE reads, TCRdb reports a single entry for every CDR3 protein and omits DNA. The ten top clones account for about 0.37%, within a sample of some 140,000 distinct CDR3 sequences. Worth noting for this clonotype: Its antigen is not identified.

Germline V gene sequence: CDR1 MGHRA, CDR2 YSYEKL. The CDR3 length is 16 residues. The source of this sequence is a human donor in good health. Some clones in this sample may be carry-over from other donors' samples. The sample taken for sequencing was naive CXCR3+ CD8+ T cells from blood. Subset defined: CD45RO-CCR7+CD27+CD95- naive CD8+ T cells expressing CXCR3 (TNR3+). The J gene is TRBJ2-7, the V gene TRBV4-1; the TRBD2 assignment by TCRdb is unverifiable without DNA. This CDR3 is CASSQVLTSRTYEQYF.